This record covers a single TCR beta chain. Libraries were prepared by immunoSEQ multiplex PCR; TCRdb keeps only in-frame clonotypes and omits some of them. In the table there are 250,000 to 350,000 clones, roughly 85% of which are singletons. Each recovered donor of Cohort 3 presented with two negative PCRs, clearance, or symptom resolution. In germline, CDR1 is LGHDT, CDR2 YNNKEL (reference sequence). The CDR3 is 14 amino acids. Deletions cut 1 base from V and 4 bases from J, with 11 bases between. The source of the sample is a study of blood T cell repertoires in COVID-19. The TCR originated in a woman aged 25-40 years who had recovered from COVID-19. V gene TRBV3-1 (or the pseudogene TRBV3-2) combines with J gene TRBJ2-7; D might be TRBD2 (5 bases). The sequenced sample consisted of PBMCs or T cells enriched from blood (not recorded which). Here the CDR3 DNA reads TGTGCCAGCAGCCAAGGATTCGGGGTATACGAGCAGTACTTC. Its translation is CASSQGFGVYEQYF.